This T cell receptor beta chain stems from a study of cytomegalovirus exposure and HLA in healthy donors. The PCR used 60 Vbeta and 13 Jbeta primers. Only in-frame clones appear in the TCRdb table, and some are missing; sequencing was by immunoSEQ multiplex PCR. The sample holds 150,000 to 200,000 clones; about two thirds are singletons and the top ten take about 2.5%. Findings and limits, study-wide: Testing in vitro showed a few CMV-associated chains specific for CMV antigens. The HLA-A and HLA-B alleles of most subjects were reportedly predicted accurately from TCR beta sequences.

The CDR3 loop spans 18 amino acids. The germline V and J ends were trimmed by 5 bases and 5 bases, with 25 bases remaining between them. Looked up from germline, CDR1 is MDHEN and CDR2 is SYDVKM. As concerns this clone: What it recognizes is unknown.

The V and J genes are TRBV28 and TRBJ2-1, with D unresolved. This clonotype was sampled from a human donor in good health. Input material: PBMCs. CDR3 in amino acids: CASSPASPARTEDNEQFF. The CDR3 bases are TGTGCCAGCAGTCCAGCCTCGCCTGCTAGAACTGAGGACAATGAGCAGTTCTTC.